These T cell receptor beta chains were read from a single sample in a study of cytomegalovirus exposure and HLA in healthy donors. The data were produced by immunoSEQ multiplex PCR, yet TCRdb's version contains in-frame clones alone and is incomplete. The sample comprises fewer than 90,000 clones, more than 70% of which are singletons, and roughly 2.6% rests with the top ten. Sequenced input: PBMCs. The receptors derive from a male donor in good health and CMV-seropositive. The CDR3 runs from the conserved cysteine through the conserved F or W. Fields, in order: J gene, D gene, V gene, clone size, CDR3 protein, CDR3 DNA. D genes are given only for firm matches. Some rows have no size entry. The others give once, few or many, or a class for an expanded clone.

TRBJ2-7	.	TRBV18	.	CASSPDGGYEQYF	TGTGCCAGCTCACCGGACGGGGGATACGAGCAGTACTTC
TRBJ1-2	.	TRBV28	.	CASRQLYYGYTF	TGTGCCAGCAGACAGCTTTACTATGGCTACACCTTC
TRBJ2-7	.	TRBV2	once	CASKTYYEQYF	TGTGCCAGCAAGACTTACTACGAGCAGTACTTC
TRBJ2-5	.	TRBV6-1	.	CASSETLASQETQYF	TGTGCCAGCAGTGAGACCCTAGCGTCCCAAGAGACCCAGTACTTC
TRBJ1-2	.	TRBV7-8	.	CASSLQGLEGYTF	TGTGCCAGCAGCTTACAGGGCCTGGAGGGCTACACCTTC
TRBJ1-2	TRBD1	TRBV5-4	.	CASSLATDRKMTF	TGTGCCAGCAGCTTGGCCACGGACAGGAAAATGACCTTC
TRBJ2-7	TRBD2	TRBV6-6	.	CASSYSRLAGGDEQYF	TGTGCCAGCAGTTACTCGAGACTAGCGGGAGGGGACGAGCAGTACTTC
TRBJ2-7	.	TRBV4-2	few	CASSQGQEGYEQYF	TGTGCCAGCAGCCAGGGGCAGGAGGGCTACGAGCAGTACTTC
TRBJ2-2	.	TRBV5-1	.	CASSYTVPGELFF	TGCGCCAGCAGCTATACAGTTCCCGGGGAGCTGTTTTTT
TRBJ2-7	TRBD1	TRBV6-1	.	CASERGQGNYEQYF	TGTGCCAGCGAAAGGGGACAGGGTAACTACGAGCAGTACTTC
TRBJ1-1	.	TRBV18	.	CASSPAGYTEAFF	TGTGCCAGCTCACCTGCCGGGTACACTGAAGCTTTCTTT
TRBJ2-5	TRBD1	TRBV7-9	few	CASSYRGIGQETQYF	TGTGCCAGCAGTTACAGGGGGATCGGCCAAGAGACCCAGTACTTC
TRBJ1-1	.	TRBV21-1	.	CASSKEPINTEAFF	TGTGCCAGCAGCAAAGAGCCAATAAACACTGAAGCTTTCTTT
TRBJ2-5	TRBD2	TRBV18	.	CASSPRTSGSQETQYF	TGTGCCAGCTCACCCCGGACTAGCGGGAGCCAAGAGACCCAGTACTTC
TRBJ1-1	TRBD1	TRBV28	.	CASSYDRVNAEAFF	TGTGCCAGCAGTTACGACAGGGTGAACGCTGAAGCTTTCTTT
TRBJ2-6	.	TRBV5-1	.	CASSLGHSGANVLTF	TGCGCCAGCAGCTTGGGACACTCTGGGGCCAACGTCCTGACTTTC
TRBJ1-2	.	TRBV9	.	CASSVDPNSGGIGYTF	TGTGCCAGCAGCGTAGACCCGAACAGCGGGGGAATTGGCTACACCTTC
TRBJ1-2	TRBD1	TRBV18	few	CASSGTGEDGYTF	TGTGCCAGCTCAGGGACAGGGGAGGATGGCTACACCTTC
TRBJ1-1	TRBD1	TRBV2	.	CASSAGQGISEAFF	TGTGCCAGCAGTGCGGGACAGGGTATTTCCGAAGCTTTCTTT
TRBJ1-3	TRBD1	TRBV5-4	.	CASSLDRGLSGNTIYF	TGTGCCAGCAGCCTGGACAGGGGGCTTTCTGGAAACACCATATATTTT
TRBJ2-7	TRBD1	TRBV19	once	CASSISGTGIYEQYF	TGTGCCAGTAGTATTTCCGGGACAGGGATCTACGAGCAGTACTTC
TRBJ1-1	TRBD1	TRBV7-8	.	CASTFARDRGENTEAFF	TGTGCCAGCACCTTCGCTCGGGACAGGGGAGAGAACACTGAAGCTTTCTTT
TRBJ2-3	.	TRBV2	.	CASSETTVSTDTQYF	TGTGCCAGCAGTGAAACTACCGTTAGCACAGATACGCAGTATTTT
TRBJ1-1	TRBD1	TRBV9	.	CASSDRDRLVNTEAFF	TGTGCCAGCAGCGATAGGGACAGGTTGGTAAACACTGAAGCTTTCTTT
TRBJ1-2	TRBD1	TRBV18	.	CASSPIRTGRTTNYGYTF	TGTGCCAGCTCGCCCATCCGGACAGGGCGAACAACTAACTATGGCTACACCTTC
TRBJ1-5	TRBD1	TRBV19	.	CASSIAGQGGGSNQPQHF	TGTGCCAGTAGTATCGCAGGACAGGGGGGTGGTAGCAATCAGCCCCAGCATTTT
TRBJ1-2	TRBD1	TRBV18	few	CASSRTGSNYGYTF	TGTGCCAGCTCACGGACAGGGTCTAACTATGGCTACACCTTC
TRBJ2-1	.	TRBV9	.	CASSDRLSNYNEQFF	TGTGCCAGCAGCGACCGACTCTCGAACTACAATGAGCAGTTCTTC
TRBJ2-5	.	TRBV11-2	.	CASSPGETQYF	TGTGCCAGCAGTCCGGGGGAGACCCAGTACTTC
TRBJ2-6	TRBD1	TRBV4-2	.	CASSPNTGVGANVLTF	TGTGCCAGCAGCCCTAATACAGGGGTCGGGGCCAACGTCCTGACTTTC
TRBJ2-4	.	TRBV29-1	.	CSVEVLGNIQYF	TGCAGCGTTGAGGTTCTCGGAAACATTCAGTACTTC
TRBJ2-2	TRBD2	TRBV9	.	CASSVVASGKTGELFF	TGTGCCAGCAGCGTAGTAGCTAGCGGAAAAACCGGGGAGCTGTTTTTT
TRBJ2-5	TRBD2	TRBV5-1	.	CASSLAGGTQETQYF	TGCGCCAGCAGCTTGGCCGGGGGGACTCAAGAGACCCAGTACTTC
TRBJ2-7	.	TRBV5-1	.	CASSLGTKDSYEQYF	TGCGCCAGCAGCTTGGGGACTAAGGACTCCTACGAGCAGTACTTC
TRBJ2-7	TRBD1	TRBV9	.	CASSGTGQGEHEQYF	TGTGCCAGCAGCGGAACAGGACAGGGAGAACACGAGCAGTACTTC
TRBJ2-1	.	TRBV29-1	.	CSAVRGSYNEQFF	TGCAGCGCAGTGCGGGGCTCCTACAATGAGCAGTTCTTC
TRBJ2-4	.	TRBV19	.	CASGGAVAKNIQYF	TGTGCCAGTGGTGGGGCGGTAGCCAAAAACATTCAGTACTTC
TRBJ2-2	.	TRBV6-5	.	CASRRNRVGGELFF	TGTGCCAGCAGACGTAACAGGGTTGGCGGGGAGCTGTTTTTT
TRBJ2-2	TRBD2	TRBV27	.	CASSGWSGSETGELFF	TGTGCCAGCAGCGGGTGGAGCGGGAGTGAAACCGGGGAGCTGTTTTTT
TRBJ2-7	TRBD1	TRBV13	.	CASSRGQGDEQYF	TGTGCCAGCAGCAGGGGACAGGGGGACGAGCAGTACTTC
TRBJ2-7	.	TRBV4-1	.	CASSLLPGTLASGQYF	TGCGCCAGCAGCCTATTACCCGGGACACTGGCTTCTGGGCAGTACTTC
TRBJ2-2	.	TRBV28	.	CASSFRGITGELFF	TGTGCCAGCAGTTTTCGGGGGATTACCGGGGAGCTGTTTTTT
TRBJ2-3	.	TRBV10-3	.	CAISESTGLAGADTQYF	TGTGCCATCAGTGAGTCGACGGGCCTAGCCGGAGCAGATACGCAGTATTTT
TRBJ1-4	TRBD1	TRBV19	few	CASLGTGNEKLFF	TGTGCCAGTCTGGGGACAGGGAATGAAAAACTGTTTTTT
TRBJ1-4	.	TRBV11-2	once	CASSTQAATNEKLFF	TGTGCCAGCAGCACACAGGCGGCAACTAATGAAAAACTGTTTTTT
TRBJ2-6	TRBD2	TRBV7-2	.	CASSLTSGSSGANVLTF	TGTGCCAGCAGCTTAACTAGCGGGAGCTCTGGGGCCAACGTCCTGACTTTC
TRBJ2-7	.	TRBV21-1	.	CASSKDYLAARAPEQYF	TGTGCCAGCAGCAAAGACTACCTAGCGGCGCGGGCCCCCGAGCAGTACTTC
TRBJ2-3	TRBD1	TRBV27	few	CASSWGQGSDTQYF	TGTGCCAGCAGTTGGGGACAGGGTTCAGATACGCAGTATTTT
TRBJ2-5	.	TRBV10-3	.	CAISESRTAYQETQYF	TGTGCCATCAGTGAGTCAAGGACAGCCTACCAAGAGACCCAGTACTTC
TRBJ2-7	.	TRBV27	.	CASSSDRWSEQYF	TGTGCCAGCAGTTCGGACAGATGGTCGGAGCAGTACTTC
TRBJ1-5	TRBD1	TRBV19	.	CASSMGTGYDQPQHF	TGTGCCAGTAGTATGGGGACAGGATATGATCAGCCCCAGCATTTT
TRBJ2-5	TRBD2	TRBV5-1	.	CASRLAGGETQYF	TGCGCCAGCAGACTAGCGGGAGGAGAGACCCAGTACTTC